What follows is one T cell receptor (beta chain) and its context. The antigen is unknown. The data derive from a study of blood T cells in healthy people across ages. Study details: Per two T cells, template switching captured roughly one barcoded beta molecule. Study-wide findings and caveats: There were more naive CD4+ cells and higher diversity in long-lived donors than in aged donors. Bulk PBMC profiling left naive and antigen-experienced comparisons inconclusive.

It was with a sample-barcoded 5' primer and a J-beta primer mix that a second PCR of roughly 7 to 12 cycles was run. TCRdb itself ran the 5' RACE reads through MiXCR, one entry per CDR3 protein. The table includes about 580,000 distinct CDR3 sequences, around half detected once. Peripheral blood samples of roughly 9.8 milliliters were drawn from each donor. Germline CDR1 and CDR2: SNHLY and FYNNEI. Trimming took 7 bases from V and 12 from J; bases not matched to a gene: 8. The CDR3 sequence is 12 residues long. The gene calls are TRBV2 and TRBJ2-5; 10 bases are a match to TRBD1. This clonotype was sampled from a man at least 80 years old in good health. Source material: blood. This CDR3 reads CASNRDRGSKYF. The CDR3 bases are TGTGCCAGCAACCGGGACAGGGGCAGCAAGTACTTC.